The 13 T cell receptor beta chains given below trace back to one sample, sequenced in a study of CD8+ T cells in alopecia areata. Following RNA extraction, reverse transcription yielded cDNA that acted as the sequencing template. Libraries were prepared by immunoSEQ multiplex PCR; TCRdb keeps only in-frame clonotypes and omits some of them. The repertoire holds roughly 75,000 clones, with roughly 57% as singletons. Here the sequenced sample was CD8+ T cells sorted from blood, taken at week 0. Receptors were obtained from a human donor with alopecia areata.

This clone has more than one count but fewer than ten. CDR3 DNA: TGTGCCTGGAGTGGATTTAGGGGGAGGGGGGAGACCCAGTACTTC. As protein: CAWSGFRGRGETQYF. The rearrangement uses TRBV30 and TRBJ2-5, with D perhaps TRBD2 (7 bases). V shed 1 base and J shed 5 bases, with 17 bases lying between them. The CDR3 is 15 amino acids. Germline V lookup: CDR1 GTSNPN, CDR2 SVGIG (reference sequence).

The chain recombines TRBV30 with TRBJ1-1; D ambiguous. Per the germline V gene, CDR1 is GTSNPN and CDR2 is SVGIG (reference sequence). This CDR3 region has 12 residues. V lost 8 bases and J lost 4, with 14 bases in between. Here the CDR3 DNA reads TGTGCCGAGAGGAGCTCAAGCACTGAAGCTTTCTTT. It codes for CAERSSSTEAFF.

This clone was counted at least ten times. The J gene is TRBJ2-5, the V gene TRBV6-5; D is unresolved. The germline CDR1 and CDR2 sequences are MNHEY and SVGAGI. The V and J ends lost 5 bases and 5 bases respectively, with 9 bases between them. CDR3 length: 12 residues. CDR3 coding DNA: TGTGCCAGCAGTGGGATAGGGGAGACCCAGTACTTC. It yields the protein CASSGIGETQYF.

This chain uses TRBV7-9 with TRBJ2-1; the D is unclear. The germline V gene has CDR1 SEHNR and CDR2 FQNEAQ (reference sequence). V lost 1 base and J lost 5, with 6 bases in between. The CDR3 is made up of 13 amino acids. The CDR3 coding sequence is TGTGCCAGCAGCTTAGGACCCAACAATGAGCAGTTCTTC. The encoded protein is CASSLGPNNEQFF.

This rearrangement joins TRBV20-1 to TRBJ2-7; D is unresolved. Germline V CDR1 and CDR2: DFQATT, SNEGSKA (reference sequence). The V gene lost 5 bases and the J gene lost 2 bases, with 7 bases spanning the gap. The CDR3 totals 11 residues. CDR3 region: CSAPVAYEQYF. Written as DNA, the CDR3 is TGCAGTGCTCCAGTAGCCTACGAGCAGTACTTC.

V is TRBV27 and J is TRBJ2-5, with a possible D match to TRBD1 (5 bases). From germline, CDR1 is MNHEY and CDR2 SMNVEV (reference sequence). The CDR3 is 12 amino acids. V gave up 5 bases and J gave up 7 bases, with 11 bases separating them. DNA of the CDR3: TGTGCCAGCAGTCCAGGGTTCGGGACCCAGTACTTC. It codes for CASSPGFGTQYF.

The chain is built from TRBV15 and TRBJ1-5; the D gene is possibly TRBD1 (5 bases). The CDR3 consists of 15 residues. CDR1 is LNHNV, CDR2 YYDKDF, per germline (reference sequence). V lost 6 bases, J lost 4 bases, and 16 bases lay in between. The CDR3 nucleotides are TGTGCCACCAGGAGGGACGGGGGGGGTAATCAGCCCCAGCATTTT. It specifies CATRRDGGGNQPQHF.

The gene calls are TRBV29-1 and TRBJ2-5, with TRBD1 matching over 7 bases. The J call may be mistaken, given a closer DNA end match to TRBJ2-7. There are 15 residues in the CDR3. Per the germline V gene, CDR1 is SQVTM and CDR2 is ANQGSEA. The CDR3, as DNA: TGCAGCGTTGAAGGGGTCGTACAGGGGAGTTACGAGCAGTACTTC. As protein: CSVEGVVQGSYEQYF.

The CDR3 DNA follows: TGTGCCAGCAGTCATACAGGGGATAATGAGCAGTTCTTC. Protein product: CASSHTGDNEQFF. This chain uses TRBV27 with TRBJ2-1; the match to TRBD1 covers 7 bases. Germline CDR1 and CDR2: MNHEY and SMNVEV (reference sequence). This CDR3 spans 13 amino acids. After removal of 5 bases from V and 7 bases from J, the junction contained 5 bases not matched to a gene.

The chain couples TRBV7-9 to TRBJ2-7; the D is unclear. The V end lost 5 bases, the J end lost 2 bases, and 19 bases lay between the germline ends. Germline lookup yields CDR1 SEHNR and CDR2 FQNEAQ (reference sequence). The CDR3 totals 16 residues. CDR3 protein: CASSAPRSERPYEQYF. The CDR3 DNA sequence: TGTGCCAGCAGCGCCCCCCGGAGCGAGCGCCCCTACGAGCAGTACTTC. The full variable domain, completed using reference TRBV7-9 and TRBJ2-7, is DTGVSQNPRHKITKRGQNVTFRCDPISEHNRLYWYRQTLGQGPEFLTYFQNEAQLEKSRLLSDRFSAERPKGSFSTLEIQRTEQGDSAMYLCASSAPRSERPYEQYFGPGTRLTVT.

This chain joins TRBV28 and TRBJ1-2; D is unclear. Germline assignment: CDR1 MDHEN and CDR2 SYDVKM. Trimming stripped 5 bases from V and 13 bases from J, with 8 bases between. The CDR3 is 9 residues long. The chain's CDR3 is CASSPPSTF. The CDR3 DNA is TGTGCCAGCAGTCCGCCAAGCACCTTC.

This CDR3 is CASSQGTVNTGELFF. The CDR3 DNA reads TGTGCCAGCAGCCAAGGGACAGTAAACACCGGGGAGCTGTTTTTT. The rearrangement links TRBV16 to TRBJ2-2, with 7 positions matching TRBD1. Trimming cost V 2 bases and J 2 bases; bases outside gene matches: 2. Germline CDR1 reads KGHSY; CDR2 reads FQNENV. This CDR3 is 15 amino acids long.

This clone has just one count. V and J are TRBV27 and TRBJ2-1, with 12 bases matching TRBD1. J was trimmed by 10 bases and V by 5 bases; bases with no gene match: 6. This CDR3 comprises 14 residues. Germline-derived CDR1 and CDR2 are MNHEY and SMNVEV (reference sequence). The CDR3: CASSPGQGAKEQFF. As DNA, the CDR3 is TGTGCCAGCAGTCCGGGACAGGGGGCTAAAGAGCAGTTCTTC.